These 4 T cell receptor beta chains were all obtained from the same sample, sequenced in a study of blood T cells in healthy people across ages. Alongside a J-beta primer mix, a sample-barcoded 5' primer served in a second PCR lasting about 7 to 12 cycles. MiXCR, applied by TCRdb to the 5' RACE reads, yields one record per CDR3 protein. The table records some 1.5 million distinct CDR3 sequences, around 40% of them present only once. The sequenced material came from blood. The source is a woman aged 18-29 years in good health.

This clonotype has more than one count but fewer than ten. The chain links TRBV5-4 to TRBJ2-5; TRBD1 agrees at 9 bases. V shed 3 bases, J shed 5 bases, and the junction held 8 bases outside the gene matches. This CDR3 region has 15 residues. Germline V gene data show CDR1 as SGHNT and CDR2 as YYREEE (reference sequence). The CDR3 sequence: CASSSGQGRGETQYF. The CDR3 DNA follows: TGTGCCAGCAGCTCAGGACAGGGGAGGGGGGAGACCCAGTACTTC.

The chain recombines TRBV4-1 with TRBJ1-1, with 9 bases aligning to TRBD1. Germline assignment: CDR1 MGHRA and CDR2 YSYEKL. V trimming: 3 bases; J trimming: 5 bases; junction bases outside the gene matches: 4. The CDR3 contains 14 residues. The CDR3 protein is CASSHGQGRTEAFF. CDR3 nucleotide sequence: TGCGCCAGCAGCCACGGACAGGGGAGAACTGAAGCTTTCTTT.

This clonotype was found a few times. The chain uses TRBV28 and TRBJ2-1; no reliable D call. The CDR3 has 13 residues. The ends were cut back, 5 bases at V and 0 bases at J, with 5 bases in the middle. The germline CDR1 and CDR2 sequences are MDHEN and SYDVKM. CDR3 sequence: CASSPYSYNEQFF. In nucleotides, the CDR3 is TGTGCCAGCAGTCCCTACTCCTACAATGAGCAGTTCTTC.

The chain uses TRBV27 and TRBJ2-3; maybe TRBD2 (6 bases). CDR1 is MNHEY and CDR2 is SMNVEV in the germline V gene (reference sequence). V lost 0 bases, J lost 4 bases, and 8 bases lay in between. This CDR3 region has 14 residues. The CDR3 sequence: CASSLSRGPDTQYF. CDR3 coding DNA: TGTGCCAGCAGTTTATCGCGGGGTCCAGATACGCAGTATTTT.